This TCR beta chain was recovered during a study of blood T cell repertoires in COVID-19. Study information: COVID-19 samples collected from the United States, Italy and Spain covered acute and convalescent phases. PBMCs, B-cell-depleted T cells, or T cells provided the cDNA or gDNA that made up the material.

This clone showed up just once. Study processing details: Amplification of reference gene primers provided the estimated nucleated cell counts. Here immunoSEQ multiplex PCR was the method, and the copy in TCRdb shows in-frame clones only, minus some. V and J calls and clone size are copied from that table; D and trimming were computed from the DNA. The sample includes approximately 100,000 clones, around 80% of them seen just once. Germline values: CDR1 MNHNY, CDR2 SVGAGI (reference sequence). Trimming shortened V by 7 bases and J by 2 bases, and 9 bases separated the two germline ends. The CDR3 is 13 amino acids.

The J gene is TRBJ1-3, the V gene TRBV6-6; maybe TRBD1 (5 bases). The source material was peripheral blood. The receptor was isolated from a man between 65 and 85 years old with acute or convalescent COVID-19. CDR3 in DNA: TGTGCCAGCACAGGGTCTGCTGGAAACACCATATATTTT. Amino acids: CASTGSAGNTIYF.